Listed here are 13 T cell receptor beta chains from one sample, sequenced in a study of blood T cell repertoires in COVID-19. The table came from immunoSEQ multiplex PCR; TCRdb's copy has only in-frame clones and leaves some out. The sample records about 250,000 clones, around 85% being singletons. What was sequenced was peripheral blood. Receptor source: a man older than 75 with acute or convalescent COVID-19.

There are a few counts of this clone. This chain links TRBV14 with TRBJ1-6; 9 bases are shared with TRBD1. The CDR3 covers 13 residues. Germline lookup yields CDR1 SGHDN and CDR2 FVKESK. V lost 4 bases and J lost 8; bases outside the gene matches: 0. CDR3 nucleotide sequence: TGTGCCAGCAGCCGGACAGGGGATTCACCCCTCCACTTT. This translates into CASSRTGDSPLHF. Supplemented by reference TRBV14 and TRBJ1-6, the full variable domain reads EAGVTQFPSHSVIEKGQTVTLRCDPISGHDNLYWYRRVMGKEIKFLLHFVKESKQDESGMPNNRFLAERTGGTYSTLKVQPAELEDSGVYFCASSRTGDSPLHFGNGTRLTVT.

The chain combines TRBV6-5 with TRBJ1-1, with D possibly TRBD1 on 6 matching bases. V lost 8 bases and J 3 bases, leaving 16 bases between the germline ends. This CDR3 is 14 amino acids long. Germline V lookup: CDR1 MNHEY, CDR2 SVGAGI. The DNA for the CDR3 is TGTGCCAGCCGTATGGGGGCAAGGGACACTGAAGCTTTCTTT. This sequence encodes CASRMGARDTEAFF.

The chain joins TRBV4-1 to TRBJ1-5, with 9 nucleotides matching TRBD1. Trimming removed 0 bases from V and 1 base from J; junction bases left unmatched: 7. CDR3 size: 18 residues. Germline V lookup: CDR1 MGHRA, CDR2 YSYEKL. CDR3 DNA: TGCGCCAGCAGCCAAGATAGGGACAGGGCCCGAAGCAATCAGCCCCAGCATTTT. Translated: CASSQDRDRARSNQPQHF.

This chain uses TRBV5-3 with TRBJ2-7, with 7 bases aligning to TRBD1. TRBV5-3 is filed as an ORF, its function uncertain. CDR3 length equals 11 residues. The V gene end was trimmed by 4 bases and the J gene end by 5 bases; junction bases not matched to a gene: 0. CDR3 region: CARSGQDEQYF. The CDR3, as DNA: TGTGCCAGAAGCGGACAGGACGAGCAGTACTTC.

The V call is TRBV27, the J call TRBJ2-1; 8 nucleotides match TRBD2. V was pared by 3 bases and J by 3 bases, with 7 bases of the junction left unmatched. The germline V gene encodes CDR1 MNHEY and CDR2 SMNVEV (reference sequence). This CDR3 spans 16 amino acids. This chain's CDR3 is CASSFLFSGVYNEQFF. The DNA for the CDR3 is TGTGCCAGCAGTTTTCTTTTTAGCGGGGTCTACAATGAGCAGTTCTTC.

The V and J genes are TRBV5-6 and TRBJ2-7; perhaps TRBD1 as D (6 bases). This CDR3 contains 18 residues. The germline V gene has CDR1 SGHDT and CDR2 YYEEEE. V dropped 0 bases and J dropped 7 bases, with 26 bases sitting between them. CDR3 in amino acids: CASSLAIRPDSVIREQYF. Written as DNA, the CDR3 is TGTGCCAGCAGCTTGGCCATCCGCCCGGACAGCGTCATTAGGGAGCAGTACTTC. The full variable domain, its missing parts supplied by reference TRBV5-6 and TRBJ2-7, is DAGVTQSPTHLIKTRGQQVTLRCSPKSGHDTVSWYQQALGQGPQFIFQYYEEEERQRGNFPDRFSGHQFPNYSSELNVNALLLGDSALYLCASSLAIRPDSVIREQYFGPGTRLTVT.

This chain joins TRBV3-1 (or the pseudogene TRBV3-2) and TRBJ2-1; D possibly corresponds to TRBD2 (6 bases). Per germline, CDR1 LGHDT and CDR2 YNNKEL (reference sequence). Trimming removed 3 bases from V and 4 bases from J, with 19 bases in between. The CDR3 runs to 17 residues. The CDR3 loop is CASSQKKIGLRYNEQFF. The CDR3 coding sequence is TGTGCCAGCAGCCAGAAAAAGATAGGACTACGATACAATGAGCAGTTCTTC.

The chain employs TRBV10-1 and TRBJ1-2; D gene uncertain. The CDR3 covers 15 residues. CDR1 is WNHNN and CDR2 is SYGVQD in the germline V gene (reference sequence). V dropped 5 bases and J dropped 4 bases, with 17 bases sitting between them. The CDR3 reads CASSPQAPRAYGYTF. The CDR3 DNA reads as TGCGCCAGCAGTCCGCAGGCCCCAAGAGCCTATGGCTACACCTTC.

J is TRBJ2-1 and V is TRBV5-8; 8 bases line up with TRBD2. V gave up 7 bases and J gave up 0 bases; unmatched junction bases: 15. Germline V gene sequence: CDR1 SGHTS, CDR2 YDEGEE. The CDR3 runs 18 residues. The CDR3 DNA sequence: TGTGCCAGCTCCCGTCGGGCTAGCGGGTGGAGCTCCTACAATGAGCAGTTCTTC. Protein product: CASSRRASGWSSYNEQFF.

V usage is TRBV24-1 and J usage is TRBJ1-2; weak D call: TRBD1 (6 bases). The CDR3 consists of 14 residues. V was trimmed by 0 bases and J by 8 bases, leaving 12 bases between them. CDR1 is KGHDR, CDR2 SFDVKD, per germline. The CDR3 reads CATSDLSAGVGYTF. CDR3 nucleotide sequence: TGTGCCACCAGTGATTTGTCGGCAGGGGTGGGCTACACCTTC.

In this sample, this clone turned up a few times. The J gene is TRBJ2-3, the V gene TRBV3-1 (or the pseudogene TRBV3-2), with 12 bases lining up with TRBD2. J lost 0 bases, V lost 7 bases, and 5 bases had no gene match. CDR1 LGHDT and CDR2 YNNKEL come from the germline V gene (reference sequence). The CDR3 covers 16 residues. CDR3 in DNA: TGTGCCAGCACCCCCGGACTAGCGGGGAGCACAGATACGCAGTATTTT. Translated, it gives CASTPGLAGSTDTQYF.

V and J are TRBV12-5 and TRBJ1-4; 8 bases line up with TRBD1. Germline V CDR1 and CDR2: LGHNT, FRNRAP. The trim removed 3 bases at V and 4 bases at J, leaving 7 bases unmatched. This CDR3 contains 16 residues. CDR3: CASGFGWTGSNEKLFF. DNA of the CDR3: TGTGCTAGTGGTTTCGGTTGGACAGGGAGTAATGAAAAACTGTTTTTT. The entire variable domain, with the rest obtained from reference TRBV12-5 and TRBJ1-4, is as follows: DARVTQTPRHKVTEMGQEVTMRCQPILGHNTVFWYRQTMMQGLELLAYFRNRAPLDDSGMPKDRFSAEMPDATLATLKIQPSEPRDSAVYFCASGFGWTGSNEKLFFGSGTQLSVL.

The chain combines TRBV28 with TRBJ1-5; perhaps TRBD1 as D (6 bases). Germline CDR1 and CDR2: MDHEN and SYDVKM. The CDR3 is 14 residues long. V was shortened by 3 bases and J by 9 bases, with 15 bases between the two germline ends. The CDR3 nucleotides are TGTGCCAGCAGTTTTGGTCAGGGGAGGGGGCCCCAGCATTTT. Translated: CASSFGQGRGPQHF.